The 9 T cell receptor beta chains given below trace back to one sample, sequenced in a study of cytomegalovirus exposure and HLA in healthy donors. The PCR was carried out with 60 Vbeta primers and 13 Jbeta primers. Sequencing used immunoSEQ multiplex PCR; TCRdb keeps in-frame clones, though not all of them. The table counts some 150,000 clones; over 2% lies in the top ten. Sequencing was done on a sample of PBMCs. Source of these receptors: a young woman in good health and CMV-seronegative.

CDR3 DNA: TGTGCCAGCAGTTCCCCGGGACTAGCGGGAGGCGTCGGCGGTACGCAGTATTTT. Translation: CASSSPGLAGGVGGTQYF. This chain joins TRBV28 and TRBJ2-3; 15 bases line up with TRBD2. This CDR3 comprises 18 residues. The germline V gene has CDR1 MDHEN and CDR2 SYDVKM. Germline trimming cut 4 bases from V and 8 bases from J; bases unmatched to any gene: 13.

The chain uses TRBV30 and TRBJ2-1; 11 bases match TRBD2. The germline V gene has CDR1 GTSNPN and CDR2 SVGIG (reference sequence). V shed 0 bases, J shed 2 bases, and the junction held 12 bases outside the gene matches. This CDR3 contains 19 residues. The CDR3 is CAWSVRYIQTSGTYNEQFF. The CDR3 DNA sequence: TGTGCCTGGAGTGTACGATACATTCAGACTAGCGGGACCTACAATGAGCAGTTCTTC.

J is TRBJ2-7 and V is TRBV29-1, with TRBD2 matching over 13 bases. The CDR3 runs to 14 residues. The V and J ends lost 6 bases and 6 bases, in that order; junction bases with no gene match: 8. Per germline, CDR1 SQVTM and CDR2 ANQGSEA. The CDR3 nucleotides are TGCAGCGTCGGGAGACTAGCGGGAGGAAGCGAGCAGTACTTC. This translates into CSVGRLAGGSEQYF.

The chain combines TRBV6-5 with TRBJ1-5; TRBD1 agrees at 8 bases. CDR1 is MNHEY, CDR2 SVGAGI, per germline. The CDR3 totals 11 residues. With 4 bases clipped from V and 16 bases from J, the junction kept 6 bases outside the gene matches. DNA of the CDR3: TGTGCCAGCAGTTTCGAGGGACAGGCCCATTTT. It is translated as CASSFEGQAHF.

The gene calls are TRBV2 and TRBJ2-7; D perhaps matches TRBD2 (5 bases). The CDR3 contains 12 residues. V lost 2 bases and J 5 bases, leaving 7 bases between the germline ends. Germline loops: CDR1 SNHLY, CDR2 FYNNEI. CDR3 loop: CASSETGNEQYF. In DNA form, the CDR3 reads TGTGCCAGCAGTGAAACCGGGAACGAGCAGTACTTC.

The V and J genes are TRBV7-9 and TRBJ2-3; 7 bases are a match to TRBD2. The CDR3 totals 15 residues. Losses at the gene ends were 8 bases for V and 0 bases for J; bases not matched to a gene: 8. The germline gives CDR1 SEHNR, CDR2 FQNEAQ (reference sequence). Written as DNA, the CDR3 is TGTGCCAGCCGAACAAGCGGGGATAGCACAGATACGCAGTATTTT. Protein sequence: CASRTSGDSTDTQYF. The full variable domain, with the rest looked up from reference TRBV7-9 and TRBJ2-3, is DTGVSQNPRHKITKRGQNVTFRCDPISEHNRLYWYRQTLGQGPEFLTYFQNEAQLEKSRLLSDRFSAERPKGSFSTLEIQRTEQGDSAMYLCASRTSGDSTDTQYFGPGTRLTVL.

The chain joins TRBV5-6 to TRBJ2-3; 12 positions agree with TRBD1. The V gene end was trimmed by 4 bases and the J gene end by 6 bases; junction bases not matched to a gene: 9. The CDR3 extends over 16 amino acids. The germline gives CDR1 SGHDT, CDR2 YYEEEE. The CDR3 region is CASSTSGTGGWDTQYF. As DNA, the CDR3 is TGTGCCAGCAGCACCTCCGGGACAGGGGGCTGGGATACGCAGTATTTT. The variable domain in full, completed from reference TRBV5-6 and TRBJ2-3, reads DAGVTQSPTHLIKTRGQQVTLRCSPKSGHDTVSWYQQALGQGPQFIFQYYEEEERQRGNFPDRFSGHQFPNYSSELNVNALLLGDSALYLCASSTSGTGGWDTQYFGPGTRLTVL.

CDR3 in amino acids: CASSLGIASGPTGELFF. CDR3 in DNA: TGCGCCAGCAGCTTGGGTATCGCTAGCGGCCCCACCGGGGAGCTGTTTTTT. The rearrangement links TRBV5-1 to TRBJ2-2; the match to TRBD2 covers 7 bases. The CDR3 is 17 amino acids. CDR1 and CDR2 from the germline V gene are SGHRS and YFSETQ. The junction had 9 bases not matched to a gene; V was cut back by 0 bases and J by 4 bases.

The CDR3 region is CASSLRPRGALEASEAFF. CDR3 bases: TGTGCCAGCAGTTTAAGGCCTCGGGGGGCTTTGGAGGCTTCTGAAGCTTTCTTT. This chain links TRBV27 with TRBJ1-1, with a weak D call TRBD1 (6 bases). The CDR3 has 18 residues. V shed 2 bases and J shed 6 bases, with 25 bases lying between them. Germline-derived CDR1 and CDR2 are MNHEY and SMNVEV (reference sequence).